This record looks at one TCR beta chain sequence and its context. These data come from a study of CD8 T cells in Susac syndrome. TCR beta sequences were obtained from blood CD8+ and CD4+ T cells. Isolation of CD8+ and CD4+ T cells was performed negatively, whereas enrichment of TEMRA cells was done by FACS. RNA, at roughly 0.45 to 1 ug, was reverse transcribed with random hexamers. With immunoSEQ multiplex PCR, TCR beta CDR3 was amplified across 54 Vbeta and 13 Jbeta. TCRdb recomputed calls from the immunoSEQ multiplex PCR reads with MiXCR, one row per CDR3 protein. The table has about 210,000 distinct CDR3 sequences, more than 85% seen once. The CDR3 has 14 amino acids. V was pared by 4 bases and J by 4 bases, with 7 bases of the junction left unmatched. Germline lookup yields CDR1 SQVTM and CDR2 ANQGSEA.

V is TRBV29-1 and J is TRBJ2-5; TRBD1 matches at 9 bases. Source material: CD4+ T cells from PBMCs. The sequence derives from a human donor with multiple sclerosis. The CDR3 DNA is TGCAGCGTTGCGCGGACAGGGGTGGGAGAGACCCAGTACTTC. It codes for CSVARTGVGETQYF.